This T cell receptor (beta chain) was found in a study of OX40 agonist ivuxolimab in advanced cancers. Findings of the study overall: CD8+ T cells (on average) carried more expanded clones than CD4+ T cells. Still undetermined is the antigen specificity of the expanded peripheral T cells.

The CDR3 has 19 residues. Per germline, CDR1 SGHDT and CDR2 YYEEEE. After removal of 2 bases from V and 1 base from J, the junction contained 17 bases not matched to a gene. For this clone: Its antigen is not identified.

Assay: immunoSEQ multiplex PCR; the TCRdb copy retains only in-frame clones and omits some. The sample shows tens of thousands of clones, around nine tenths of them seen only once. The sequences come from CD4+ or CD8+ T cells sorted from blood, collected in a trial of the OX40 agonist ivuxolimab. This TCR came from an adult with an advanced solid tumor such as melanoma, head and neck, liver or kidney cancer. This chain uses TRBV5-6 with TRBJ2-7; 8 bases agree with TRBD2. This chain's CDR3 is CASSFSRGERGSASYEQYF. The CDR3 DNA sequence: TGTGCCAGCAGCTTTTCCCGGGGGGAGCGGGGGAGTGCGTCCTACGAGCAGTACTTC.